These 10 T cell receptor beta chains came from one sample sequenced in a study of CD8 T cells in Susac syndrome. RNA was extracted with the RNeasy kit, and a quantity of roughly 0.5 to 1 ug was reverse transcribed using random hexamers. TCRdb recomputed calls from the immunoSEQ multiplex PCR reads with MiXCR, one row per CDR3 protein. Seen here are 400,000 or so distinct CDR3 sequences, around 85% observed once, and the top ten hold 0.09% to 0.15%. The sequencing sample was made of CD8+ T cells from PBMCs. The receptors here all came from a human donor with multiple sclerosis.

The table lists this clonotype with a few counts. The chain combines TRBV28 with TRBJ1-2, with D tentatively TRBD1 (5 bases). Trimming shortened V by 6 bases and J by 4 bases, and 12 bases separated the two germline ends. The germline gives CDR1 MDHEN, CDR2 SYDVKM. This CDR3 is built from 13 residues. The CDR3 reads CASREGAGYGYTF. In DNA, the CDR3 is TGTGCCAGCAGGGAAGGGGCGGGCTATGGCTACACCTTC.

The sample holds one count of this clonotype. The chain uses TRBV28 and TRBJ2-1; the D is unclear. Trimming removed 7 bases from V and 8 bases from J, with 21 bases in between. This CDR3 is built from 15 residues. The germline V gene has CDR1 MDHEN and CDR2 SYDVKM. In DNA form, the CDR3 reads TGTGCCAGCAACCCTCTCGGGCCTCCCGAGGATGAGCAGTTCTTC. It yields the protein CASNPLGPPEDEQFF.

The chain joins TRBV6-5 to TRBJ1-1, with 9 positions matching TRBD1. CDR3 length: 16 residues. V dropped 2 bases and J dropped 6; count of bases not matched to a gene: 10. Per the germline V gene, CDR1 is MNHEY and CDR2 is SVGAGI. The CDR3 bases are TGTGCCAGCAGTTACGTTGGGACAGGGTCAGGCTCTGAAGCTTTCTTT. Its protein is CASSYVGTGSGSEAFF.

The chain is built from TRBV4-1 and TRBJ1-1; maybe TRBD1 (5 bases). CDR1 is MGHRA and CDR2 is YSYEKL in the germline V gene. V gave up 4 bases and J gave up 1 base, with 22 bases separating them. This CDR3 is 18 amino acids long. The CDR3 protein is CASSRDQFESGPNTEAFF. Written as DNA, the CDR3 is TGCGCCAGCAGCCGAGACCAATTTGAATCAGGGCCGAACACTGAAGCTTTCTTT.

This rearrangement joins TRBV28 to TRBJ1-5, with a weak D call TRBD1 (5 bases). Per germline, CDR1 MDHEN and CDR2 SYDVKM. This CDR3 region has 16 residues. Trimming cost V 3 bases and J 4 bases, with 16 bases left between them. This CDR3 is CASSLNIGAGNQPQHF. DNA of the CDR3: TGTGCCAGCAGTTTGAATATAGGGGCCGGGAATCAGCCCCAGCATTTT.

CDR3 coding DNA: TGCAGCGTTGAAGATGTAGCGGAGGGGAGCACAGATACGCAGTATTTT. It encodes CSVEDVAEGSTDTQYF. J is TRBJ2-3 and V is TRBV29-1, with D perhaps matching TRBD2 (6 bases). Germline assignment: CDR1 SQVTM and CDR2 ANQGSEA. The CDR3 runs to 16 residues. Trimming left V 0 bases short and J 0 bases short, with 13 bases between.

J is TRBJ1-1 and V is TRBV28; weak D call: TRBD1 (6 bases). In germline, CDR1 is MDHEN, CDR2 SYDVKM. This CDR3 has 13 residues. With 4 bases removed from V and 4 bases from J, the gap between germline ends came to 10 bases. CDR3 sequence reads: CASSSDRITEAFF. DNA of the CDR3: TGTGCCAGCAGTTCCGACAGGATCACTGAAGCTTTCTTT.

The J gene is TRBJ1-1, the V gene TRBV7-3; tentative D call: TRBD1 (6 bases). The CDR3 is 14 amino acids. V lost 4 bases and J lost 4, with 13 bases in between. Germline assignment: CDR1 SGHTA and CDR2 FQGTGA. CDR3: CASSSQGSGTEAFF. CDR3 nucleotide sequence: TGTGCCAGCAGCTCACAGGGCTCGGGCACTGAAGCTTTCTTT.

The V and J genes are TRBV5-1 and TRBJ2-1; D is perhaps TRBD2 (5 bases). The ends were cut back, 4 bases at V and 5 bases at J, with 10 bases in the middle. Germline CDR1 SGHRS, CDR2 YFSETQ. This CDR3 contains 13 residues. CDR3 nucleotides: TGCGCCAGCAGCCCGGAGGATAACAATGAGCAGTTCTTC. The encoded protein is CASSPEDNNEQFF. The variable domain in full, with the rest retrieved from reference TRBV5-1 and TRBJ2-1, is KAGVTQTPRYLIKTRGQQVTLSCSPISGHRSVSWYQQTPGQGLQFLFEYFSETQRNKGNFPGRFSGRQFSNSRSEMNVSTLELGDSALYLCASSPEDNNEQFFGPGTRLTVL.

The V gene is TRBV6-5, the J gene TRBJ1-5; D is unclear. V was clipped by 6 bases and J by 10 bases, with 22 bases between them. Looked up from germline, CDR1 is MNHEY and CDR2 is SVGAGI. The CDR3 is 15 residues long. The DNA of the CDR3 is TGTGCCAGCAGCCCTACAGCTGGCTCAATGGGTCCCCAGCATTTT. Protein sequence: CASSPTAGSMGPQHF.